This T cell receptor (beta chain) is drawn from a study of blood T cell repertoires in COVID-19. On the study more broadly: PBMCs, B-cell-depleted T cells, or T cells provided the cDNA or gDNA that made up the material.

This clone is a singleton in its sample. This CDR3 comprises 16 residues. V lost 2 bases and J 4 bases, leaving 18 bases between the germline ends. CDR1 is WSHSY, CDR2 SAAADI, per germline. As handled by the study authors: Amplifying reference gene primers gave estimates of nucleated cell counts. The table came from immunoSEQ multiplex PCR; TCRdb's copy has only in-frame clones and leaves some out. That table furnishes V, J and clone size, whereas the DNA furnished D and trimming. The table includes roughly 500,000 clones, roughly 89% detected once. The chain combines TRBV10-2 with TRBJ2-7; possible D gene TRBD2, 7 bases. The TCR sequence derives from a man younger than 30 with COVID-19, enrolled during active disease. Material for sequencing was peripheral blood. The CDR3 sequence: CASSELGGGSGYEQYF. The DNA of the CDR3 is TGCGCCAGCAGTGAGCTCGGGGGCGGGAGCGGTTACGAGCAGTACTTC.